This T cell receptor (beta chain) was obtained from a study of glioma-infiltrating T cells. Overall study results and limits: Non-neoplastic patients had below-expected tissue-blood divergence, while all gliomas exceeded expectation.

Of note for this clonotype: Its specificity is not known.

This CDR3 spans 13 amino acids. With 6 bases removed from V and 1 base from J, the gap between germline ends came to 9 bases. Amplification of TCR alpha and beta CDR3 regions from RNA used iRepertoire nested multiplex PCR. Tissue mRNA or PBMC total RNA, about 90-450 ng, went into one-step reverse transcription and amplification. Using its own MiXCR run on the multiplex PCR reads, TCRdb lists one record per CDR3 protein. The table has under 200,000 distinct CDR3 sequences, 30% to 40% seen once. This TCR was sampled from a human donor with low-grade glioma or glioblastoma, undergoing nonglioma brain surgery, or in good health (not recorded which). The rearrangement links TRBV12-3 or TRBV12-4 to TRBJ2-5, with a possible D match to TRBD1 (6 bases). Specimen: glioma tissue, nonneoplastic brain tissue, or PBMCs (not recorded which). The CDR3 is CASRQGRQETQYF. In DNA form, the CDR3 reads TGTGCCAGCAGACAGGGACGCCAAGAGACCCAGTACTTC.